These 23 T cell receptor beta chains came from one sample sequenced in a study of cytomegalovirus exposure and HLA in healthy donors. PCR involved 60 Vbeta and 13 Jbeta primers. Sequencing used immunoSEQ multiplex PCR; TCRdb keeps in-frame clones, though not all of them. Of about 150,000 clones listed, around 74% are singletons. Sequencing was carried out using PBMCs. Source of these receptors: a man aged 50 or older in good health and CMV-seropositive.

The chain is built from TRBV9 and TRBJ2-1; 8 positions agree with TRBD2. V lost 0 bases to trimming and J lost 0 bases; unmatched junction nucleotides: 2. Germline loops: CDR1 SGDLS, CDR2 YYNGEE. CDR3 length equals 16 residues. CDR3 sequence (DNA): TGTGCCAGCAGCGTAGATCGGGGGGGCTCCTACAATGAGCAGTTCTTC. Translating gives CASSVDRGGSYNEQFF.

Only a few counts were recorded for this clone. CDR3 region: CSVEPKLGDTQYF. CDR3 nucleotide sequence: TGCAGCGTTGAACCTAAACTAGGTGATACGCAGTATTTT. J is TRBJ2-3 and V is TRBV29-1, with D maybe TRBD2 (5 bases). V lost 2 bases and J 6 bases, leaving 12 bases between the germline ends. The CDR3 loop spans 13 amino acids. Germline V gene sequence: CDR1 SQVTM, CDR2 ANQGSEA.

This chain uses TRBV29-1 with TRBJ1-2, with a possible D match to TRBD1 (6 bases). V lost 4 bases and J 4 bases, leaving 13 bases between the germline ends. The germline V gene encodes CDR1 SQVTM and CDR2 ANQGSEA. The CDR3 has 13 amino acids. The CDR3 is CSVGGGGGYGYTF. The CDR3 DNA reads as TGCAGCGTTGGGGGGGGAGGGGGCTATGGCTACACCTTC.

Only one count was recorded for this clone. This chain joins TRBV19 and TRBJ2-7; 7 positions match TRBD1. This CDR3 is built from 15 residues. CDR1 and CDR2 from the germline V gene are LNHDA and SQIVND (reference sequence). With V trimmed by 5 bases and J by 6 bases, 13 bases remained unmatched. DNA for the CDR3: TGTGCCAGTAGTTTTACAGGGGTGTCTCCTCGCGAGCAGTACTTC. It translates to CASSFTGVSPREQYF. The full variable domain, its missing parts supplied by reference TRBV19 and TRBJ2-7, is DGGITQSPKYLFRKEGQNVTLSCEQNLNHDAMYWYRQDPGQGLRLIYYSQIVNDFQKGDIAEGYSVSREKKESFPLTVTSAQKNPTAFYLCASSFTGVSPREQYFGPGTRLTVT.

CDR3 in DNA: TGTGCCAGCTCACCTAATGAGGGTCGGTACGAGCAGTACTTC. It encodes CASSPNEGRYEQYF. The gene calls are TRBV18 and TRBJ2-7; D is perhaps TRBD2 (5 bases). Germline V gene sequence: CDR1 KGHSH, CDR2 LQKENI. V shed 3 bases and J shed 4 bases, with 13 bases lying between them. CDR3 length equals 14 residues.

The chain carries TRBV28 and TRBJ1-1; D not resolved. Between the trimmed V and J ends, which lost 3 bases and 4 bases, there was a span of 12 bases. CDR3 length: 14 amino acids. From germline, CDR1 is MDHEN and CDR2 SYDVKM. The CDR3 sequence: CASSLAARVTEAFF. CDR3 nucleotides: TGTGCCAGCAGTTTGGCGGCGCGGGTCACTGAAGCTTTCTTT.

The CDR3 DNA sequence: TGTGCCAGCAGGTGGGGACAGGGTTACAATGAGCAGTTCTTC. The encoded protein is CASRWGQGYNEQFF. V and J are TRBV5-6 and TRBJ2-1, with 9 bases lining up with TRBD1. The CDR3 is 14 residues long. Germline CDR1 is SGHDT and CDR2 is YYEEEE. V lost 5 bases to trimming and J lost 4 bases; unmatched junction nucleotides: 4.

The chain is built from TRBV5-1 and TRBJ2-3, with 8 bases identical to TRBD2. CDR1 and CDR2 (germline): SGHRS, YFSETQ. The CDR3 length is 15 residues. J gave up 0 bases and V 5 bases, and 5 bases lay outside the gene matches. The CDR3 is CASSTSGLSTDTQYF. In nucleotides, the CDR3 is TGCGCCAGCAGTACTAGCGGCCTTAGCACAGATACGCAGTATTTT.

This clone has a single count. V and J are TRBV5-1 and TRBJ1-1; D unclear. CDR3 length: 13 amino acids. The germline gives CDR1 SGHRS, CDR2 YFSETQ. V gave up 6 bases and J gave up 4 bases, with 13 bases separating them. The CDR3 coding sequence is TGCGCCAGCAAAACCAGCGAAGGCACTGAAGCTTTCTTT. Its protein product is CASKTSEGTEAFF.

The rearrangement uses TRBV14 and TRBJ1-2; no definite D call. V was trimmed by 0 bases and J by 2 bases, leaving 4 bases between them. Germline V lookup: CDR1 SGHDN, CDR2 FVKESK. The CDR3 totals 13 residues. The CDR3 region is CASSQDLNYGYTF. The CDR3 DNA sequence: TGTGCCAGCAGCCAAGATCTGAACTATGGCTACACCTTC.

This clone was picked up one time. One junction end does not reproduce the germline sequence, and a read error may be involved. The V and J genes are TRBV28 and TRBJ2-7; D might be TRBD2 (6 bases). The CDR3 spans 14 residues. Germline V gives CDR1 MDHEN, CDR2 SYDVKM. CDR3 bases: TGTGCCAACAGTTTCGGCGGAGGGCTCTACGAGCAGTACTTC. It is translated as CANSFGGGLYEQYF.

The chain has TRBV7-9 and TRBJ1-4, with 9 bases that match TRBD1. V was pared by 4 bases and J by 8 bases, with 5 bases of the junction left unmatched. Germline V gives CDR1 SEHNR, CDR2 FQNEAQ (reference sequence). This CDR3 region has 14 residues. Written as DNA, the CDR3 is TGTGCCAGCAGCTGGACAGGGGTAGGGGAAAAACTGTTTTTT. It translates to CASSWTGVGEKLFF. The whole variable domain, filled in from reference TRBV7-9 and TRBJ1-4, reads DTGVSQNPRHKITKRGQNVTFRCDPISEHNRLYWYRQTLGQGPEFLTYFQNEAQLEKSRLLSDRFSAERPKGSFSTLEIQRTEQGDSAMYLCASSWTGVGEKLFFGSGTQLSVL.

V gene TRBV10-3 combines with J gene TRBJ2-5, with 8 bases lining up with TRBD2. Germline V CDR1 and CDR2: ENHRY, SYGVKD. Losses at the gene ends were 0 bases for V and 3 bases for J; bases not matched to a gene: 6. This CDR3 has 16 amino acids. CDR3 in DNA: TGTGCCATCAGTGAGTCTAAGGCCGGGGGGGAAGAGACCCAGTACTTC. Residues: CAISESKAGGEETQYF.

CDR3 region: CSAERDRGRGAQYF. The CDR3 nucleotides read TGCAGCGCCGAGAGGGACAGGGGCCGGGGGGCCCAGTACTTC. The chain carries TRBV29-1 and TRBJ2-5, with 10 positions matching TRBD1. The CDR3 has 14 residues. V trimming: 7 bases; J trimming: 9 bases; junction bases outside the gene matches: 14. Germline loops: CDR1 SQVTM, CDR2 ANQGSEA.

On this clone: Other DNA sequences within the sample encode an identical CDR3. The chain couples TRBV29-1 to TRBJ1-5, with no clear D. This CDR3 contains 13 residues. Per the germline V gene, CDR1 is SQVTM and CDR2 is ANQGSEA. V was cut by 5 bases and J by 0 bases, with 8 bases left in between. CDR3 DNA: TGCAGCGTTCTTGTTTATAGCAATCAGCCCCAGCATTTT. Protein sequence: CSVLVYSNQPQHF.

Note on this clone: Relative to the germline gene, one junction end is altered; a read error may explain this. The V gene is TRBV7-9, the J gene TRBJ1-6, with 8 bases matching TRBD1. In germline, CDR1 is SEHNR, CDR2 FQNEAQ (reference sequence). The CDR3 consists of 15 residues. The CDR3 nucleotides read TGTTCCAGCAGCTTAGAGACAGGGGCCAATTCACCCCTCCACTTT. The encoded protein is CSSSLETGANSPLHF.

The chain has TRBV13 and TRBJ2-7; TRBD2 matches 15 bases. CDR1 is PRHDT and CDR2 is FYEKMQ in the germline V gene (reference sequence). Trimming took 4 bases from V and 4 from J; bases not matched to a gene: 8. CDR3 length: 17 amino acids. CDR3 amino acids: CASSSLSGTSGRYEQYF. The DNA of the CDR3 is TGTGCCAGCAGCTCCCTCTCCGGGACTAGCGGGAGGTACGAGCAGTACTTC. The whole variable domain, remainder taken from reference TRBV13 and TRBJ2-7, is AAGVIQSPRHLIKEKRETATLKCYPIPRHDTVYWYQQGPGQDPQFLISFYEKMQSDKGSIPDRFSAQQFSDYHSELNMSSLELGDSALYFCASSSLSGTSGRYEQYFGPGTRLTVT.

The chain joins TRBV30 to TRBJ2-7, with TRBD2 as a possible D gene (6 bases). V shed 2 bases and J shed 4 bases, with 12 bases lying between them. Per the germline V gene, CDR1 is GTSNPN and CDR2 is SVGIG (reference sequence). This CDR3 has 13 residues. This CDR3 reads CAWSLGRKYEQYF. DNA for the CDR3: TGTGCCTGGAGTCTCGGGAGAAAATACGAGCAGTACTTC.

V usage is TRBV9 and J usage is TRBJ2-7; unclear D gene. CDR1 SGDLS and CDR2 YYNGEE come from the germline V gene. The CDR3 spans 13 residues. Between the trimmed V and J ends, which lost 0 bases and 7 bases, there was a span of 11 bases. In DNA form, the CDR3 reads TGTGCCAGCAGCGTAGAGAATAGAGCGGAGCAGTACTTC. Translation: CASSVENRAEQYF.

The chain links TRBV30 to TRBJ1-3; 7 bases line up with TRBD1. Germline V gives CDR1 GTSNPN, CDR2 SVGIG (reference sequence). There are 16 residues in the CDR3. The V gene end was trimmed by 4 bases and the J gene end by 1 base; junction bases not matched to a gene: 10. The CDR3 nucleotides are TGTGCCTGGATTCCCGGACAGGACCCTTCTGGAAACACCATATATTTT. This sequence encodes CAWIPGQDPSGNTIYF. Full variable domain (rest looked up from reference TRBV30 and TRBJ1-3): SQTIHQWPATLVQPVGSPLSLECTVEGTSNPNLYWYRQAAGRGLQLLFYSVGIGQISSEVPQNLSASRPQDRQFILSSKKLLLSDSGFYLCAWIPGQDPSGNTIYFGEGSWLTVV.

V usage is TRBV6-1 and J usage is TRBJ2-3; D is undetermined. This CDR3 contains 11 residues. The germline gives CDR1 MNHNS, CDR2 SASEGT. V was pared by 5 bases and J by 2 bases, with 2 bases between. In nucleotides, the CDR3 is TGTGCCAGCAGTCTCACAGATACGCAGTATTTT. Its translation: CASSLTDTQYF.

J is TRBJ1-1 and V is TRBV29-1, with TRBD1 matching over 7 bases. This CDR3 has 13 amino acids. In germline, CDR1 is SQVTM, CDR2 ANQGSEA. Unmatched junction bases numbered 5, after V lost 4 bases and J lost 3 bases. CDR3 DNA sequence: TGCAGCGTTGTTAGGGGGCCTGACACTGAAGCTTTCTTT. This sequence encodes CSVVRGPDTEAFF. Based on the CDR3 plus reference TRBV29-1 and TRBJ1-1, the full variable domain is SAVISQKPSRDICQRGTSLTIQCQVDSQVTMMFWYRQQPGQSLTLIATANQGSEATYESGFVIDKFPISRPNLTFSTLTVSNMSPEDSSIYLCSVVRGPDTEAFFGQGTRLTVV.

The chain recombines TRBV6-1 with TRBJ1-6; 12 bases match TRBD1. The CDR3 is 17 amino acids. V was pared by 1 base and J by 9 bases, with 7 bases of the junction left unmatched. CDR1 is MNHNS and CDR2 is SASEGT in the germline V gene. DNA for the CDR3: TGTGCCAGCAGTGAAGTAGGGACAGGGGGCTCTGGTTCACCCCTCCACTTT. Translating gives CASSEVGTGGSGSPLHF.